Included here is one TCR beta chain sequence, with context. The sample belongs to a study of blood T cell repertoires in COVID-19. Whole-study context: Samples came from the United States, Italy and Spain, spanning acute and convalescent COVID-19. T cells, B-cell-depleted T cells, or PBMCs supplied cDNA or gDNA.

The CDR3 totals 14 residues. Germline V gene data show CDR1 as LGHDT and CDR2 as YNNKEL (reference sequence). J gave up 8 bases and V 5 bases, and 9 bases lay outside the gene matches. Per the authors' pipeline: Estimation of nucleated cell counts relied on the amplification of reference gene primers. Here immunoSEQ multiplex PCR was the method, and the copy in TCRdb shows in-frame clones only, minus some. The DNA gave D and trimming, while V, J and clone size come from that table. The data contain roughly 240,000 clones, roughly 88% of them singletons. The chain recombines TRBV3-1 (or the pseudogene TRBV3-2) with TRBJ1-2; 9 nucleotides match TRBD1. Sequenced: peripheral blood. The sequence was obtained from a man between 40 and 49 years old who had recovered from COVID-19. DNA for the CDR3: TGTGCCAGCAGCAGGACACAGGGGGCGGCGGGCTACACCTTC. It codes for CASSRTQGAAGYTF.